These 14 T cell receptor beta chains were all obtained from the same sample, sequenced in a study of blood T cell repertoires in COVID-19. Produced via immunoSEQ multiplex PCR; TCRdb's table is partial and in-frame only. Of about 250,000 clones in the sample, approximately 86% were seen once. The sequencing input was peripheral blood. The receptors come from a woman aged 55-70 years who had recovered from COVID-19.

The gene calls are TRBV5-1 and TRBJ2-2; D may be TRBD2 (7 bases). V was trimmed by 6 bases and J by 1 base, leaving 19 bases between them. CDR1 and CDR2 (germline): SGHRS, YFSETQ. This CDR3 has 17 residues. The CDR3 spells CASTPFRGGENTGELFF. In DNA form, the CDR3 reads TGCGCCAGCACTCCGTTCCGCGGGGGCGAGAACACCGGGGAGCTGTTTTTT.

The V gene is TRBV5-4, the J gene TRBJ2-7; weak D call: TRBD1 (6 bases). V was cut by 4 bases and J by 3 bases, with 11 bases left in between. The CDR3 length is 13 residues. Looked up from germline, CDR1 is SGHNT and CDR2 is YYREEE (reference sequence). DNA of the CDR3: TGTGCCAGCAGCCATCCGACAGGCTACGAGCAGTACTTC. Translated, it gives CASSHPTGYEQYF.

This clone was detected a few times. The rearrangement links TRBV7-9 to TRBJ1-1; D is ambiguous. The germline V gene encodes CDR1 SEHNR and CDR2 FQNEAQ (reference sequence). This CDR3 has 14 amino acids. V lost 5 bases, J lost 6 bases, and 16 bases lay in between. CDR3 residues: CASSPHHGEAEAFF. DNA of the CDR3: TGTGCCAGCAGCCCACATCATGGGGAGGCTGAAGCTTTCTTT.

The V call is TRBV7-3, the J call TRBJ1-6, with a weak D call TRBD1 (6 bases). The CDR3 has 18 residues. Deletions cut 0 bases from V and 9 bases from J, with 21 bases between. The germline V gene encodes CDR1 SGHTA and CDR2 FQGTGA. The CDR3 is CASSLTGSTGSSVSPLHF. For the CDR3, the DNA is TGTGCCAGCAGCTTAACGGGGTCCACAGGGAGTTCAGTTTCACCCCTCCACTTT.

The chain carries TRBV24-1 and TRBJ2-1; possibly TRBD2 for D (5 bases). The CDR3 is made up of 12 amino acids. Per germline, CDR1 KGHDR and CDR2 SFDVKD. Between the trimmed V and J ends, which lost 7 bases and 4 bases, there was a span of 7 bases. This chain's CDR3 is CATRGDYNEQFF. CDR3 nucleotides: TGTGCCACCAGGGGAGATTACAATGAGCAGTTCTTC.

The chain uses TRBV7-9 and TRBJ2-7; D call uncertain. The CDR3 totals 16 residues. V was trimmed by 3 bases and J by 4 bases, leaving 19 bases between them. Per germline, CDR1 SEHNR and CDR2 FQNEAQ (reference sequence). CDR3 coding DNA: TGTGCCAGCAGCTTGGGCCCTATCGCGAGCCCGTACGAGCAGTACTTC. This sequence encodes CASSLGPIASPYEQYF.

The J gene is TRBJ2-7, the V gene TRBV7-6, with 9 bases matching TRBD2. V lost 5 bases, J lost 2 bases, and 10 bases stayed unmatched. Germline CDR1 SGHVS, CDR2 FNYEAQ. The CDR3 sequence is 16 residues long. In nucleotides, the CDR3 is TGTGCCAGCAGCGCGGGGGGGCGGGGGGCCCCCTACGAGCAGTACTTC. This encodes CASSAGGRGAPYEQYF.

This sequence joins TRBV2 and TRBJ2-1; TRBD2 matches 13 bases. This CDR3 spans 15 amino acids. The ends lost 5 bases at V and 4 bases at J; junction bases unmatched: 2. Per germline, CDR1 SNHLY and CDR2 FYNNEI. CDR3 sequence (DNA): TGTGCCAGCAGTTTACTAGCGGGGGGGTACAATGAGCAGTTCTTC. This sequence encodes CASSLLAGGYNEQFF.

This clone was seen a few times. V and J are TRBV5-4 and TRBJ1-6; 9 nucleotides align to TRBD1. The germline V gene encodes CDR1 SGHNT and CDR2 YYREEE (reference sequence). J gave up 8 bases and V 4 bases, and 7 bases lay outside the gene matches. The length of the CDR3 is 15 residues. Written as DNA, the CDR3 is TGTGCCAGCAGCGGGAGGACAGGGGACGATTCACCCCTCCACTTT. Amino acids: CASSGRTGDDSPLHF.

The gene calls are TRBV5-1 and TRBJ2-5; TRBD2 might be the D (5 bases). The CDR3 sequence is 15 residues long. V lost 0 bases and J lost 4, with 13 bases in between. In germline, CDR1 is SGHRS, CDR2 YFSETQ. The DNA for the CDR3 is TGCGCCAGCAGCTTGGATCCCTCCGGGGTAGAGACCCAGTACTTC. This sequence encodes CASSLDPSGVETQYF.

The chain recombines TRBV3-1 (or the pseudogene TRBV3-2) with TRBJ2-3, with TRBD2 identical over 8 bases. This CDR3 is built from 15 residues. Germline loops: CDR1 LGHDT, CDR2 YNNKEL (reference sequence). V gave up 0 bases and J gave up 6 bases; unmatched junction bases: 5. CDR3 in DNA: TGTGCCAGCAGCCAAGACGGCGCGGGGGGTGATACGCAGTATTTT. Residues: CASSQDGAGGDTQYF.

The chain carries TRBV11-3 and TRBJ1-6, with D perhaps matching TRBD1 (6 bases). V was trimmed by 1 base and J by 14 bases, leaving 15 bases between them. The CDR3 sequence is 14 residues long. The germline V gene encodes CDR1 SGHNT and CDR2 YENEEA. CDR3 in DNA: TGTGCCAGCAGCTTAGGACAACAGGGAGATACCCTCCACTTT. Translation gives CASSLGQQGDTLHF.

The chain is built from TRBV2 and TRBJ1-2, with TRBD1 matching 10 bases. Germline V gene lookup returns CDR1 SNHLY and CDR2 FYNNEI. The CDR3 extends over 14 amino acids. V shed 6 bases, J shed 5 bases, and the junction held 6 bases outside the gene matches. The DNA for the CDR3 is TGTGCCAGCAGCGAAAAGGACAGGGGGTATGGCTACACCTTC. It yields the protein CASSEKDRGYGYTF.

V gene TRBV7-2 combines with J gene TRBJ2-2; D is uncertain. Looked up from germline, CDR1 is SGHTA and CDR2 is FQGNSA. The CDR3 has 13 residues. The ends were cut back, 2 bases at V and 3 bases at J, with 4 bases in the middle. The CDR3 sequence is CASSLTDTGELFF. CDR3 sequence (DNA): TGTGCCAGCAGCTTAACAGACACCGGGGAGCTGTTTTTT.